This T cell receptor (beta chain) is from a study of T cell responses to AZD1222 COVID-19 vaccine. Study-wide background: Doses given second, at about 4 or about 12 weeks, were pooled.

In germline, CDR1 is SGHRS, CDR2 YFSETQ. Trimming removed 0 bases from V and 5 bases from J; junction bases left unmatched: 7. The CDR3 contains 16 residues. Points on this clone: The antigen is undetermined.

Profiling relied on immunoSEQ multiplex PCR, and the TCRdb table lists in-frame clones only, not all of them. The table records 100,000 to 150,000 clones, approximately 92% of them present only once. Whole-study results and caveats: Seropositive at baseline were only a handful of AZD1222 recipients. Mostly white British, mostly female donors; authors suggested clonal diversity may be underestimated.

V usage is TRBV5-1 and J usage is TRBJ2-5; 10 nucleotides align to TRBD2. The clonotype comes from an adult in good health. The source was peripheral blood, collected on day 0 of AZD1222 vaccination. Here the CDR3 DNA reads TGCGCCAGCAGCTTGGCCGGGACTAGCGCCACGGAGACCCAGTACTTC. It yields the protein CASSLAGTSATETQYF.